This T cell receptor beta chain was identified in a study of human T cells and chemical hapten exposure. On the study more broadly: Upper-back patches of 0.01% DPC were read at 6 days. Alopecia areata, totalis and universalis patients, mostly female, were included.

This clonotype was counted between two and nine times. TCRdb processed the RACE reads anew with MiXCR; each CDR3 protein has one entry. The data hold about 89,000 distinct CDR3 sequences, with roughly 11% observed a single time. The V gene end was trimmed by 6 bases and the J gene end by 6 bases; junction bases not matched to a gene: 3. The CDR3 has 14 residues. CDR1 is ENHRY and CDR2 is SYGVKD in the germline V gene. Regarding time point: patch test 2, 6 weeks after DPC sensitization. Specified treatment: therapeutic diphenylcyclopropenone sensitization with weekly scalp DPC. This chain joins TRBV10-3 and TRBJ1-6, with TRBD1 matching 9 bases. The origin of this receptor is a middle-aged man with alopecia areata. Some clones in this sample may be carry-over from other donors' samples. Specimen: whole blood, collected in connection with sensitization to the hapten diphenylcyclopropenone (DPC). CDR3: CAISPGQGNSPLHF. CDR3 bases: TGTGCCATCAGCCCGGGACAGGGTAATTCACCCCTCCACTTT.